This T cell receptor (beta chain) appears in the sequencing data of a study of blood T cell repertoires in COVID-19 (TCRdb year 2020). For the wider study: The collaborator samples originated in the United States, Italy and Spain and spanned the acute and convalescent phases of COVID-19. The material from the prospective study consisted of cDNA or gDNA derived from T cells, B-cell-depleted T cells, or PBMCs. A de-identified subject ID, COVID-19 status, age in years and sex were almost always included in the sample metadata. Deeply sampled blood TCRbeta repertoires from subjects exposed to, actively infected with, or recovered from COVID-19 were included in the dataset. A freely available public database, intended as a resource for researchers studying the immune response to SARS-CoV-2, is where the repertoires were released. Where available, HLA class I and class II types were obtained from metadata supplied by the sample provider rather than from assay-based typing. Samples came from the ongoing ImmuneRACE study (first 160 participants) plus 1,254 subjects from 6 global collaborators.

About this clone itself: The target of this receptor is not known. Base qualities are not recorded, but no much larger clone differs from it by a single base.

Beyond this particular receptor, the publication reports: The quantity of clinical and demographic metadata differed by source and by participant and was supplied without curation.

TCRbeta CDR3 regions were amplified from genomic DNA using the immunoSEQ Assay, a bias-controlled multiplex PCR. Under the source paper's analysis protocol: The number of nucleated cells in each sample was estimated by amplification of reference gene primers within the assay. To quantify the absolute abundance of each unique TCRbeta CDR3 rearrangement, sequence reads were collapsed and filtered. Productive Simpson clonality was computed per sample as the square root of Simpson's diversity index over productive rearrangements. TCRdb carries this immuneACCESS record with in-frame sequences only. Its versions omit some clonotypes, under half of them owing to an unresolved V gene in the studies checked, with the rest unexplained. Clonal size and the V and J genes are those of that table, whereas D and trimming came from the DNA. The sample records approximately 10,000 clones, 60% to 75% of which are singletons. The ten largest clonotypes hold 6% of the sample.

V loses 1 base of germline sequence and J loses 4 bases, and the interval between the two ends is 10 bases. Taken from cysteine to phenylalanine, the CDR3 has 15 residues. This entry keeps only the CDR3 DNA: 45 bases, framed from base 1. From a lookup of the germline V gene (reference sequence), CDR1 and CDR2 are SGHAT and FQDESV. One collaborating source in Seattle enrolled patients while the patients were actively infected and followed the patients over time throughout the course of disease. Whole blood was collected in K2EDTA tubes by collaborating institutions according to the institutions' own protocols. For TCRbeta analysis, collaborators shipped samples as frozen whole blood, isolated PBMCs, or DNA extracted from either of those sample types.

The sequenced material came from peripheral blood. The V and J genes are TRBV11-1 and TRBJ1-4, with a weak D call of TRBD1 (6 bases match). The TCR was taken from a man aged 55 to 70 with COVID-19, enrolled during active disease. CDR3 sequence: CASSLGGQVNEKLFF. In nucleotides, the sequence is TGTGCCAGCAGCTTAGGGGGGCAGGTTAATGAAAAACTGTTTTTT.